These T cell receptor beta chains were read from a single sample in a study of radiation and T cells in renal cell carcinoma. Some clones are missing from TCRdb's copy, which holds only in-frame ones; the method was immunoSEQ multiplex PCR. The sample lists about 150,000 clones, around 90% occurring once. This specimen consisted of blood, obtained from a patient whose treatment included radiotherapy and nephrectomy. These receptor sequences come from a woman aged 45-65 years with renal cell carcinoma. Both conserved end residues are trimmed from each CDR3.

>TRBJ2-1|TRBV15
ATSRDRRGPGLAYNEQF
>TRBJ1-4|TRBV20-1
SAGPFEKLF
>TRBJ1-2|TRBV7-6
ASSLGDSLPYGYT
>TRBJ2-7|TRBV6-5
ASSYSKALRDEQY
>TRBJ2-6|TRBV2
ASSELSGANVLT
>TRBJ1-2|TRBV20-1
SALTGVGYT
>TRBJ2-7|TRBV7-9
ASSSGTSGGVREQY
>TRBJ1-1|TRBV5-4
ASSLVEVPGTEAF
>TRBJ2-7|TRBV6-5
ASSPPELPYEQY
>TRBJ2-7|TRBV11-1
ASSQSPSLEQY
>TRBJ2-5|TRBV6-1
ASSGPRGAQETQY
>TRBJ1-1|TRBV19
ASGLGEAF
>TRBJ1-1|TRBV6-5
ASSYEGAGVTEAF
>TRBJ2-3|TRBV7-9
ASRTSGDTDTQY
>TRBJ1-2|TRBV7-9
ASSEQGFKGYT
>TRBJ1-5|TRBV5-6
ASSLASLGGESNQPQH
>TRBJ2-4|TRBV19
ASSPWTDEGIQY
>TRBJ2-2|TRBV7-7
ASSLGGTGELF
>TRBJ1-3|TRBV5-1
ASSLAGSIGGNTIY
>TRBJ2-5|TRBV6-5
ASSYRNLPGETQY
>TRBJ2-6|TRBV19
ATTWGAGDSGANVLT
>TRBJ1-5|TRBV9
ASSFLRAGNNQPQH
>TRBJ1-5|TRBV6-1
ASIPGEWGQPQH
>TRBJ2-3|TRBV9
ASSPTGVFLRTDTQY
>TRBJ2-7|TRBV7-2
ASSLAGAGVSEEQY
>TRBJ2-1|TRBV12-5
ASGPWGVYNEQF
>TRBJ1-1|TRBV9
ASSVGASRVNTEAF
>TRBJ1-3|TRBV5-1
ASSLDGTVRSGNTIY